This T cell receptor beta chain was retrieved from a study of cytomegalovirus exposure and HLA in healthy donors. The study, taken as a whole, reports: Researchers left out some V segments, among them TRBV6-2 and TRBV6-3, as indistinguishable. In a later analysis, DRB1 alleles had the most associated TCRs; HLA-C alleles the fewest.

A note on this clone: The antigen is undetermined.

Germline V lookup: CDR1 SGHDT, CDR2 YYEEEE. J gave up 4 bases and V 4 bases, and 6 bases lay outside the gene matches. The CDR3 extends over 14 amino acids. Primers for the PCR totalled 60 Vbeta and 13 Jbeta. Measured with immunoSEQ multiplex PCR; TCRdb has only the in-frame clones, and not every one. The table lists roughly 200,000 clones, 87% of them singletons. Sequencing was done on a sample of PBMCs. This chain connects TRBV5-6 to TRBJ2-7; 9 nucleotides align to TRBD1. The sequence came from a man aged 25-40 years in good health and CMV-seronegative. CDR3 in DNA: TGTGCCAGCAGCGGTGGGACAGGGCTTTACGAGCAGTACTTC. This codes for CASSGGTGLYEQYF.